This TCR beta chain is drawn from a study of T cell responses to AZD1222 COVID-19 vaccine. The CDR3 runs 14 residues. V lost 3 bases to trimming and J lost 3 bases; unmatched junction nucleotides: 4. Germline V lookup: CDR1 SGHDT, CDR2 YYEEEE. Measured with immunoSEQ multiplex PCR; TCRdb has only the in-frame clones, and not every one. The sample lists about 93,000 clones; under 90% were seen once. This clone has a handful of counts. The material was peripheral blood, obtained on day 0 of MenACWY control vaccination. The rearrangement joins TRBV5-6 to TRBJ2-7, with 9 nucleotides matching TRBD1. The receptor was isolated from an adult in good health. The CDR3 coding sequence is TGTGCCAGCAGCTGGGACAGGGCGAACTACGAGCAGTACTTC. Protein: CASSWDRANYEQYF.